The next 7 T cell receptor beta chains were all read from a single sample in a study of identical twins. MiXCR, run by TCRdb on the 5' RACE reads, gives a single entry per CDR3 protein. The table includes roughly 500,000 distinct CDR3 sequences, less than 25% detected once. These data also formed part of another study, on T cells expressing NK-cell markers.

Sequenced material: CD4+ T cells sorted from blood. The receptors shown here come from a woman aged 18 to 35 in good health.

In its sample, this clonotype was seen a few times. V and J are TRBV4-3 and TRBJ2-1, with no clear D. There are 14 residues in the CDR3. V lost 1 base to trimming and J lost 4 bases, with 8 bases between them. CDR1 LGHNA and CDR2 YSLEER come from the germline V gene. CDR3 coding DNA: TGCGCCAGCAGCCAAGGAAGAGATTACAATGAGCAGTTCTTC. It yields the protein CASSQGRDYNEQFF.

Only a few counts were recorded for this clonotype. The gene calls are TRBV20-1 and TRBJ2-1; TRBD1 matches 7 bases. V was pared by 4 bases and J by 2 bases, with 5 bases of the junction left unmatched. Per germline, CDR1 DFQATT and CDR2 SNEGSKA (reference sequence). The CDR3 sequence is 14 residues long. DNA for the CDR3: TGCAGTGCTAAAGGGACAGTCGCCTACAATGAGCAGTTCTTC. This codes for CSAKGTVAYNEQFF.

The CDR3: CASKTGTTEAFF. The CDR3 nucleotides read TGTGCCAGCAAAACAGGGACCACTGAAGCTTTCTTT. This chain links TRBV7-9 with TRBJ1-1; D is perhaps TRBD1 (6 bases). The length of the CDR3 is 12 residues. CDR1 is SEHNR and CDR2 is FQNEAQ in the germline V gene (reference sequence). Trimming left V 7 bases short and J 4 bases short, with 10 bases between.

The J gene is TRBJ2-5, the V gene TRBV7-9; no clear D. In germline, CDR1 is SEHNR, CDR2 FQNEAQ (reference sequence). The ends were cut back, 5 bases at V and 1 base at J, with 11 bases in the middle. This CDR3 has 14 amino acids. The CDR3 region is CASSPGHLQETQYF. Written as DNA, the CDR3 is TGTGCCAGCAGCCCCGGGCACCTCCAAGAGACCCAGTACTTC.

This clonotype was found a few times. The genes are TRBV5-1 and TRBJ2-5, with D possibly matching TRBD1 (6 bases). The CDR3 extends over 13 amino acids. CDR1 is SGHRS, CDR2 YFSETQ, per germline. Trimming cost V 4 bases and J 2 bases, with 9 bases left between them. This CDR3 is CASSPQGQETQYF. DNA for the CDR3: TGCGCCAGCAGCCCTCAGGGGCAAGAGACCCAGTACTTC.

This chain links TRBV4-1 with TRBJ2-1; 14 nucleotides agree with TRBD2. The V segment lost 3 bases and the J segment 9 bases; nucleotides outside the gene matches: 7. Germline CDR1 MGHRA, CDR2 YSYEKL. The CDR3 consists of 16 residues. The CDR3 is CASSHVGTSGRSEQFF. CDR3 nucleotides: TGCGCCAGCAGCCATGTGGGGACTAGCGGGAGATCTGAGCAGTTCTTC.

The rearrangement uses TRBV5-1 and TRBJ2-2; 7 nucleotides align to TRBD2. The CDR3 length is 14 residues. Germline CDR1 and CDR2: SGHRS and YFSETQ. Germline trimming cut 5 bases from V and 5 bases from J; bases unmatched to any gene: 6. The CDR3 region is CASRSAGDTGELFF. The CDR3 DNA follows: TGCGCCAGCAGGTCCGCGGGAGATACCGGGGAGCTGTTTTTT.